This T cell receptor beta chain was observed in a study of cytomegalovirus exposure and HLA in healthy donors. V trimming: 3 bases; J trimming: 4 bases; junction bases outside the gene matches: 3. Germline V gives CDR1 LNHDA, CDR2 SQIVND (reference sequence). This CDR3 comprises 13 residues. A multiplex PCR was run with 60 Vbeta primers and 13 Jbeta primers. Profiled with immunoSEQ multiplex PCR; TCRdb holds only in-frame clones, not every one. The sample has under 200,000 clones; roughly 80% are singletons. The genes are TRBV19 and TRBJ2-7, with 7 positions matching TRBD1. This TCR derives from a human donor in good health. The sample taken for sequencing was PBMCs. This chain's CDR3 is CASSMGTDYEQYF. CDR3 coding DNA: TGTGCCAGTAGTATGGGGACAGATTACGAGCAGTACTTC. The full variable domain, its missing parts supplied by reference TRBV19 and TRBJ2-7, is DGGITQSPKYLFRKEGQNVTLSCEQNLNHDAMYWYRQDPGQGLRLIYYSQIVNDFQKGDIAEGYSVSREKKESFPLTVTSAQKNPTAFYLCASSMGTDYEQYFGPGTRLTVT.